The clone carrying this TCR beta chain was detected once. Participants had their cohort set by participant-reported clinical history. Authors' processing steps: For nucleated cells, counts were estimated from reference gene primer amplification. Only in-frame clones appear in the TCRdb table, and some are missing; sequencing was by immunoSEQ multiplex PCR. That table is the source of V, J and clone size, and D and trimming were worked out from the DNA. The data contain roughly 220,000 clones, 80% to 90% of them singletons. This specimen comes from a study of blood T cell repertoires in COVID-19. The wider study: From the United States, Italy and Spain came samples of acute and convalescent COVID-19. In each case, the material was cDNA or gDNA derived from T cells, B-cell-depleted T cells, or PBMCs.

Germline assignment: CDR1 MDHEN and CDR2 SYDVKM. The CDR3 has 14 amino acids. V lost 7 bases, J lost 5 bases, and 15 bases lay in between. This receptor was obtained from a woman aged 35 to 49 with acute COVID-19. The chain combines TRBV28 with TRBJ1-5; weak D call: TRBD1 (5 bases). The source material was PBMCs or T cells enriched from blood (not recorded which). In DNA, the CDR3 is TGTGCCAGCAATTGGCAGCAGGGCCATCAGCCCCAGCATTTT. Its translation is CASNWQQGHQPQHF.